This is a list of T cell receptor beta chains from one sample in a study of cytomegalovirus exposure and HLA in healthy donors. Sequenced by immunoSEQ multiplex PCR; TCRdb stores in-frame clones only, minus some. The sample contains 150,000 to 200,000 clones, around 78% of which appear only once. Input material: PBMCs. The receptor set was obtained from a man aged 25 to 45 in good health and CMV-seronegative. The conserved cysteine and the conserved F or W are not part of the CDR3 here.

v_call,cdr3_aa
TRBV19,ASTDRGGVPQH
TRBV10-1,ASSEKQGRTEAF
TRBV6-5,ASRPTGKSGYT
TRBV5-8,ASSLVTWAY
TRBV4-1,ASSHLAGVGETQY
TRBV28,ASSSLTGTSGRAVNEQF
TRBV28,ASRTGTGEAF
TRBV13,ASSLGLGAKNIQY
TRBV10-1,ASTAGVGTEAF
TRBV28,ASSGQDRGLETQY
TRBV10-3,AISEGRKGEAF
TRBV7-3,ASSQNGGRSTDTQY
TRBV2,ARSAGDLRHYEQY
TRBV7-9,ASSPRLDWDTQY
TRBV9,ASSVVSTGGSDTQY
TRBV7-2,ASSNRGRISYNEQF
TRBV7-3,ASSRTGEPYYEQY
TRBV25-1,ASSGRPRGVGYT
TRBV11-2,ASSLGSPVEQF
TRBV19,ASTTRRATNEKLF
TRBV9,ASSVLPERRETQY
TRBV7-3,ASSTPAPTATNTGELF
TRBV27,ASSFYRGYEQY
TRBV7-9,ASSHPGTSQVQF
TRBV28,ASSLSMAGGSYEQY
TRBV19,ASSKDGRANTEAF
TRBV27,ASNTGLEYNEQF
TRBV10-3,ATGTSGSYNEQF
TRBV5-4,ASSLVEGVYGYT
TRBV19,ASSISRGDDNEQF
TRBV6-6,ASSYPPQGADTQY
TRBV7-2,ASSLKGGGRTPYEQY
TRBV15,ATSRERGQGFTEAF
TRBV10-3,AISIGTSPSYEQY
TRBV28,ASSPPSISTQY
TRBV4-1,ASSQFPPGVTEAF
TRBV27,ASREVDSSSEPQH
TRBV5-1,ASSSYDSSYNEQF
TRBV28,ASSTQTSGTYNEQF
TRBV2,ASSPPGGSNQPQH
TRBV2,ASSSDSYEQY
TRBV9,ASSAAVDEQF
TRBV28,ASSFATVGNQPQH
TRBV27,ASSLRQGVHEQY
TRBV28,ASSSEVGASSGSHRDEQF
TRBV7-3,ASSLGGGNEQF
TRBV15,ATSRDRGDYGYT
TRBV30,AWDRGQETQY
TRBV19,ASSFSVQANTEAF
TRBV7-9,ASSLANPEGGYT
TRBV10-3,AIRERDSKYNEQF
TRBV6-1,ASSESWTYGYT